Each of the 3 T cell receptor beta chains below was sequenced from the same sample in a study of cytomegalovirus exposure and HLA in healthy donors. The primer mix had 60 Vbeta and 13 Jbeta primers. Sequencing was performed with immunoSEQ multiplex PCR; in TCRdb, only in-frame clones are kept and a portion is missing. The sample carries fewer than 200,000 clones, roughly 80% recorded once. The sample was PBMCs. The receptors were gathered from a woman aged 18-35 years in good health and CMV-seronegative.

CDR3 sequence: CASSNGQGYGQPQHF. In DNA, the CDR3 is TGTGCCAGCAGTAACGGACAGGGTTATGGTCAGCCCCAGCATTTT. This chain connects TRBV6-5 to TRBJ1-5; 8 bases align to TRBD1. The CDR3 has 15 residues. Germline V gene sequence: CDR1 MNHEY, CDR2 SVGAGI. The junction had 9 bases not matched to a gene; V was cut back by 5 bases and J by 6 bases.

The chain uses TRBV9 and TRBJ2-1, with D possibly TRBD2 on 6 matching bases. Per the germline V gene, CDR1 is SGDLS and CDR2 is YYNGEE. V lost 0 bases, J lost 7 bases, and 14 bases lay in between. The CDR3 consists of 15 residues. The chain's CDR3 is CASSVGDRGLNEQFF. In DNA, the CDR3 is TGTGCCAGCAGCGTAGGGGACCGGGGGTTGAATGAGCAGTTCTTC.

The rearrangement joins TRBV7-9 to TRBJ2-2; 7 bases align to TRBD1. CDR1 SEHNR and CDR2 FQNEAQ come from the germline V gene (reference sequence). The CDR3 totals 13 residues. The trim removed 1 base at V and 7 bases at J, leaving 0 bases unmatched. The CDR3 nucleotides are TGTGCCAGCAGCTTAGGACAGGGCGGGGAGCTGTTTTTT. This codes for CASSLGQGGELFF.